A single sample is the source of the 14 T cell receptor beta chains below, sequenced in a study of blood T cell repertoires in COVID-19 (dated by TCRdb to about 2020). The method behind the library was the immunoSEQ multiplex PCR assay. Held by TCRdb, this immuneACCESS table contains in-frame sequences only and omits some clones. Under half of the omission traces to an unresolved V gene where checked; the cause of the rest is unknown. In this sample the table shows about 150,000 clones, about 85% of which occur a single time. Of the sample, about 6.9% falls within the top ten clones. The sample taken for sequencing was peripheral blood. The source of these receptors is a man aged 80 or over with COVID-19, enrolled during active disease.

The chain carries TRBV2 and TRBJ1-5, with TRBD1 as a possible D gene (6 bases). The V and J ends lost 5 bases and 3 bases respectively, with 14 bases between them. Per germline, CDR1 SNHLY and CDR2 FYNNEI. This CDR3 is built from 15 residues. CDR3 residues: CASSPPGQFNQPQHF. The CDR3 DNA sequence: TGTGCCAGCAGTCCCCCCGGACAGTTCAATCAGCCCCAGCATTTT.

V and J are TRBV7-6 and TRBJ1-5, with D unresolved. CDR3 length equals 13 residues. Germline CDR1 reads SGHVS; CDR2 reads FNYEAQ. V shed 0 bases and J shed 7 bases, with 7 bases lying between them. The CDR3 spells CASSLANQQPQHF. CDR3 sequence (DNA): TGTGCCAGCAGCTTAGCCAATCAACAGCCCCAGCATTTT.

The chain couples TRBV4-1 to TRBJ2-5; D remains ambiguous. Trimming cost V 1 base and J 5 bases, with 8 bases left between them. Germline V lookup: CDR1 MGHRA, CDR2 YSYEKL. The CDR3 is 13 residues long. CDR3 in DNA: TGCGCCAGCAGCCAAGTACATGTGGAGACCCAGTACTTC. Its translation is CASSQVHVETQYF.

The genes are TRBV19 and TRBJ1-6; D may be TRBD1 (5 bases). The germline gives CDR1 LNHDA, CDR2 SQIVND (reference sequence). This CDR3 comprises 19 residues. Trimming took off 1 base at V and 0 bases at J, with 16 bases between the two ends. The CDR3 here is CASSIGVRDFGSYNSPLHF. The CDR3 DNA follows: TGTGCCAGTAGTATAGGGGTACGGGACTTCGGCTCCTATAATTCACCCCTCCACTTT.

The chain has TRBV2 and TRBJ2-6; D gene unclear. Germline V gene sequence: CDR1 SNHLY, CDR2 FYNNEI. V was shortened by 7 bases and J by 5 bases, with 15 bases between the two germline ends. The CDR3 is 15 residues long. The CDR3 coding sequence is TGTGCCAGCACAGAACAGCTGCTGAGGGCCAACGTCCTGACTTTC. Amino acids: CASTEQLLRANVLTF.

This chain joins TRBV4-3 and TRBJ1-1; a possible D gene is TRBD1 (5 bases). CDR3 size: 16 residues. V was clipped by 0 bases and J by 6 bases, with 17 bases between them. Germline CDR1 LGHNA, CDR2 YSLEER. The CDR3 sequence: CASSQDLGQAWSEAFF. In DNA, the CDR3 is TGCGCCAGCAGCCAAGATTTGGGGCAGGCGTGGTCTGAAGCTTTCTTT.

The rearrangement joins TRBV12-5 to TRBJ1-2, with D possibly matching TRBD1 (6 bases). Trimming shortened V by 7 bases and J by 4 bases, and 16 bases separated the two germline ends. CDR1 is LGHNT, CDR2 FRNRAP, per germline. The CDR3 spans 14 residues. The CDR3 loop is CASVSSQGPYGYTF. The CDR3, as DNA: TGTGCTAGTGTCTCCTCTCAGGGGCCCTATGGCTACACCTTC.

The DNA for the CDR3 is TGTGCCAGCAGCGTAGAGCGGACAGGGGCCAACTCTGGAAACACCATATATTTT. It encodes CASSVERTGANSGNTIYF. V usage is TRBV9 and J usage is TRBJ1-3; 9 positions agree with TRBD1. Germline V gene sequence: CDR1 SGDLS, CDR2 YYNGEE. There are 18 residues in the CDR3. V trimming: 0 bases; J trimming: 0 bases; junction bases outside the gene matches: 7.

The chain recombines TRBV9 with TRBJ1-2; no definite D call. The CDR3 loop spans 11 amino acids. Trimming took off 7 bases at V and 4 bases at J, with 8 bases between the two ends. CDR1 and CDR2 from the germline V gene are SGDLS and YYNGEE. CDR3 protein: CASAAVYGYTF. The CDR3 nucleotides are TGTGCCAGCGCGGCTGTCTATGGCTACACCTTC.

This rearrangement joins TRBV7-6 to TRBJ1-6, with 8 bases lining up with TRBD1. CDR3 length: 17 residues. The ends lost 6 bases at V and 5 bases at J; junction bases unmatched: 12. Germline-derived CDR1 and CDR2 are SGHVS and FNYEAQ. In nucleotides, the CDR3 is TGTGCCAGCAGTCGATTAGCCCTGACAGGGGATAATTCACCCCTCCACTTT. Protein product: CASSRLALTGDNSPLHF.

This clone was picked up a small number of times. This sequence joins TRBV11-2 and TRBJ1-3; unclear D gene. Trimming left V 4 bases short and J 4 bases short, with 8 bases between. There are 13 residues in the CDR3. In germline, CDR1 is SGHAT, CDR2 FQNNGV. The CDR3 loop reads CASSSSYGNTIYF. DNA of the CDR3: TGTGCCAGCAGCTCCTCCTACGGAAACACCATATATTTT. Combining the CDR3 with reference TRBV11-2 and TRBJ1-3 gives the whole variable domain EAGVAQSPRYKIIEKRQSVAFWCNPISGHATLYWYQQILGQGPKLLIQFQNNGVVDDSQLPKDRFSAERLKGVDSTLKIQPAKLEDSAVYLCASSSSYGNTIYFGEGSWLTVV.

The V gene is TRBV5-1, the J gene TRBJ2-2; 9 nucleotides line up with TRBD1. Germline lookup yields CDR1 SGHRS and CDR2 YFSETQ. V lost 6 bases and J lost 0; bases outside the gene matches: 3. The CDR3 spans 15 residues. The CDR3 region has the DNA TGCGCCAGCAACGGACAGGGGCCGAACACCGGGGAGCTGTTTTTT. Encoded protein: CASNGQGPNTGELFF. Full variable domain (outside the CDR3, taken from reference TRBV5-1 and TRBJ2-2): KAGVTQTPRYLIKTRGQQVTLSCSPISGHRSVSWYQQTPGQGLQFLFEYFSETQRNKGNFPGRFSGRQFSNSRSEMNVSTLELGDSALYLCASNGQGPNTGELFFGEGSRLTVL.

This clone has just a few counts. The chain is built from TRBV5-1 and TRBJ1-1; no reliable D call. The germline gives CDR1 SGHRS, CDR2 YFSETQ. The CDR3 has 14 residues. Trimming removed 4 bases from V and 2 bases from J, with 12 bases in between. The CDR3 region is CASSDDGVNTEAFF. CDR3 DNA sequence: TGCGCCAGCAGCGATGACGGAGTAAACACTGAAGCTTTCTTT.

The chain is built from TRBV6-5 and TRBJ1-2; 12 bases map to TRBD1. The CDR3 is 13 residues long. The trim removed 6 bases at V and 8 bases at J, leaving 4 bases unmatched. Germline V gene lookup returns CDR1 MNHEY and CDR2 SVGAGI. CDR3 nucleotide sequence: TGTGCCAGCAGACGGGACAGGGGGCAAGGCTACACCTTC. It codes for CASRRDRGQGYTF.